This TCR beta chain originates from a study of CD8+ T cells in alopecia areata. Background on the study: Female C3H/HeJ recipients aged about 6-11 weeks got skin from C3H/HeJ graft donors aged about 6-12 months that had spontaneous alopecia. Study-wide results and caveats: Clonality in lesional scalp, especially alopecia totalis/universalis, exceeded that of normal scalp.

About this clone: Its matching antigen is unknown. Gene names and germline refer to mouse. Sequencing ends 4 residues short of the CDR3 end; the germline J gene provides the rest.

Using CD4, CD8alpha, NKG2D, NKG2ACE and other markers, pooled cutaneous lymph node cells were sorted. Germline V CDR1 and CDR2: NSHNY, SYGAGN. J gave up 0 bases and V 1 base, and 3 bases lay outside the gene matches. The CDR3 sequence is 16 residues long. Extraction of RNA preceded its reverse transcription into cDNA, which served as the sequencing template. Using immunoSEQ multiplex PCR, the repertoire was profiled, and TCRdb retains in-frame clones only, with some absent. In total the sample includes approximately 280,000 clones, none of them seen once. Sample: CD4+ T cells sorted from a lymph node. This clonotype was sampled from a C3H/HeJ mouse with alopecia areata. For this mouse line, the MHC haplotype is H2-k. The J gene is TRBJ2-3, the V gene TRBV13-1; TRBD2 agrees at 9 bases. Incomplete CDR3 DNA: TGTGCCAGCAGTGATCTGGGGGGGTTTAGTGCAGAA. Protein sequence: CASSDLGGFSAE. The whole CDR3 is CASSDLGGFSAETLYF.